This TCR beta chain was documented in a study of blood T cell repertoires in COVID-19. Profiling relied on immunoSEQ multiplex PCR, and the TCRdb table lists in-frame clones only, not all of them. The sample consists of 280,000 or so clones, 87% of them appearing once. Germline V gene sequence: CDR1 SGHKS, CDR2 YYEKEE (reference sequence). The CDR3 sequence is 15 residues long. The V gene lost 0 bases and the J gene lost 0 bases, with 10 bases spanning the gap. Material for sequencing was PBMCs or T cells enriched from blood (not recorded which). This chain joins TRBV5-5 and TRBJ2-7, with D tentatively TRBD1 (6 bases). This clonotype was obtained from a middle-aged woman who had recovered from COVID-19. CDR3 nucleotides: TGTGCCAGCAGCTTGGGCCCGGACAGCTCCTACGAGCAGTACTTC. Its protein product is CASSLGPDSSYEQYF. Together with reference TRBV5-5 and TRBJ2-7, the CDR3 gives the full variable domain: DAGVTQSPTHLIKTRGQQVTLRCSPISGHKSVSWYQQVLGQGPQFIFQYYEKEERGRGNFPDRFSARQFPNYSSELNVNALLLGDSALYLCASSLGPDSSYEQYFGPGTRLTVT.